This T cell receptor beta chain was documented in a study of T cell responses to AZD1222 COVID-19 vaccine. Broader study findings: The study sampled repertoires only after the peak T cell response. Along spike, vaccine-associated CD4 TCRs were found throughout, with dominance at 160-218 and 743-854. Following two doses of AZD1222, Spike-specific TCR breadth and depth rose. Of the AZD1222 recipients, only five to seven were seropositive at baseline.

The repertoire was sequenced with immunoSEQ multiplex PCR; TCRdb's copy has only in-frame clones and lacks some. The sample has about 67,000 clones; about 85% are singletons. The CDR3 consists of 14 residues. CDR1 is SGHDT, CDR2 YYEEEE, per germline. Deletions cut 1 base from V and 5 bases from J, with 13 bases between. On this clone: Its antigen is unknown.

The source of this sequence is an adult in good health. This rearrangement joins TRBV5-6 to TRBJ2-7, with D uncertain. Material: peripheral blood, obtained on day 0 of AZD1222 vaccination. For the CDR3, the DNA is TGTGCCAGCAGCTTGAAGCCCTTCGGGCACGAGCAGTACTTC. Protein sequence: CASSLKPFGHEQYF.